The rows below give T cell receptor beta chains drawn from one sample of a study of T cell changes during pregnancy in multiple sclerosis. Profiling relied on immunoSEQ multiplex PCR, and the TCRdb table lists in-frame clones only, not all of them. The profile covers roughly 70,000 clones, with roughly 92% appearing a single time and approximately 2.8% taken by the ten largest. Specimen: peripheral blood, collected in the third trimester of pregnancy. Every receptor here comes from a female donor in good health, enrolled as a control in a pregnancy study. Both conserved end residues are part of each CDR3. The D gene is left open where the match is weak. For some rows the clone size is stated as once, few or many, or as a class when expanded; others skip it.

-	-	TRBV19	TRBJ1-1	TGTGCCAGTAGACCGGGTCGCACTGAAGCTTTCTTT	CASRPGRTEAFF
-	-	TRBV5-4	TRBJ2-1	TGTGCCAGCAGCTTGGTTGGCGGCAGCTCCTACAATGAGCAGTTCTTC	CASSLVGGSSYNEQFF
-	-	TRBV11-2	TRBJ2-1	TGTGCCAGCAGCTCCGTCCGGGGGAGGTACAATGAGCAGTTCTTC	CASSSVRGRYNEQFF
-	TRBD2	TRBV2	TRBJ2-1	TGTGCCAGCAGTGATTGGCGGGAGGCCGGCAATGAGCAGTTCTTC	CASSDWREAGNEQFF
-	TRBD1	TRBV27	TRBJ1-5	TGTGCCAGCAGCCCGACAGGGGGATCAGCTAACCAGCATTTT	CASSPTGGSANQHF
-	-	TRBV29-1	TRBJ1-1	TGCAGCCCCGGGGGGTCCACTGAAGCTTTCTTT	CSPGGSTEAFF
-	TRBD1	TRBV5-4	TRBJ1-2	TGTGCCAGCAGCGACCAGGGGGCGTTAGGCTATGGCTACACCTTC	CASSDQGALGYGYTF
-	-	TRBV11-2	TRBJ2-7	TGTGCCAGCAGCTTAGAACGGGGCGGGATGGTCGAGCAGTACTTC	CASSLERGGMVEQYF
-	-	TRBV5-1	TRBJ2-1	TGCGCCAGCAGCTCCAGGGAGGTATCCTACAATGAGCAGTTCTTC	CASSSREVSYNEQFF
-	TRBD1	TRBV6-5	TRBJ2-7	TGTGCCAGCAGTCGTATTCAGGGGGACTACGAGCAGTACTTC	CASSRIQGDYEQYF
-	-	TRBV7-9	TRBJ1-1	TGTGCCAGCAGCTCACCGATGAACACTGAGGGTGCGATGAACACTGAAGCTTTCTTT	CASSSPMNTEGAMNTEAFF
-	TRBD2	TRBV29-1	TRBJ2-1	TGCAGCGCCCGTCTCCTCCGACTAGCGCAGATCTTC	CSARLLRLAQIF
-	-	TRBV2	TRBJ1-5	TGTGCCAGCACGGGGGGGGACAGCAATCAGCCCCAGCATTTT	CASTGGDSNQPQHF
-	-	TRBV28	TRBJ2-2	TGTGCCAGCAGTTCACCGGGAGCCGGGGAGCTGTTTTTT	CASSSPGAGELFF
once	-	TRBV19	TRBJ2-1	TGTGCCAGTAGTATCTCCGTTAGCTCCTACAATGAGCAGTTCTTC	CASSISVSSYNEQFF
-	-	TRBV5-6	TRBJ2-7	TGTGCCAGCAGCCTGGGGGGGCGCTACGAGCAGTACTTC	CASSLGGRYEQYF
-	TRBD1	TRBV28	TRBJ1-2	TGTGCCAGCAGAGTCACTTTGGGAGGACAGGGGGCCTATGGCTACACCTTC	CASRVTLGGQGAYGYTF
few	TRBD1	TRBV2	TRBJ1-6	TGTGCCAGGGGGGGACAGGTCCGAAGTAATTCACCCCTCCACTTT	CARGGQVRSNSPLHF